The subject of this entry is one T cell receptor beta chain. This CDR3 has 18 amino acids. The V segment lost 4 bases and the J segment 3 bases; nucleotides outside the gene matches: 10. CDR1 is SGHTA, CDR2 FQGTGA, per germline. Profiled with immunoSEQ multiplex PCR; TCRdb holds only in-frame clones, not every one. This table holds about 210,000 clones, around 80% found once. This specimen belongs to a study of blood T cell repertoires in COVID-19. Overall study context: From T cells, B-cell-depleted T cells, or PBMCs came the material, which was cDNA or gDNA.

This receptor was taken from a middle-aged man with active or convalescent COVID-19. This chain joins TRBV7-3 and TRBJ2-3, with 13 positions matching TRBD2. Sequencing was performed on peripheral blood. The CDR3 is CASSSHRTSGSGTDTQYF. For the CDR3, the DNA is TGTGCCAGCAGCTCTCATCGGACTAGCGGGAGCGGAACAGATACGCAGTATTTT.